This record concerns one T cell receptor beta chain sequence. No antigen is known for it. DNA at about 200 ng, roughly 27,000 T cell genomes, went into sorted-subset replicate PCRs. Sequenced by immunoSEQ multiplex PCR; TCRdb stores in-frame clones only, minus some. The sample has about 2.1 million clones; about 93% are singletons. These data belong to a study of shared clonotypes between healthy human individuals. Study-wide points: Among donors, the sharing of clonotypes was expected to be influenced by sequencing depth.

The CDR3 length is 13 residues. Germline CDR1 SQVTM, CDR2 ANQGSEA. V was pared by 5 bases and J by 3 bases, with 13 bases between. CD45RO-negative CD8 cells positively selected for CCR7 made up the naive population, which excluded terminally differentiated effector memory CD45RA+ cells. This clonotype was obtained from a man between 18 and 29 years old in good health. Some clones in this sample may be carry-over from other donors' samples. The sequencing sample was made of naive CD8+ T cells from PBMCs. This chain links TRBV29-1 with TRBJ1-1; tentatively, D is TRBD1 (6 bases). In DNA, the CDR3 is TGCAGCGTTTTTACGGGGGCCCACACTGAAGCTTTCTTT. Translating it yields CSVFTGAHTEAFF.